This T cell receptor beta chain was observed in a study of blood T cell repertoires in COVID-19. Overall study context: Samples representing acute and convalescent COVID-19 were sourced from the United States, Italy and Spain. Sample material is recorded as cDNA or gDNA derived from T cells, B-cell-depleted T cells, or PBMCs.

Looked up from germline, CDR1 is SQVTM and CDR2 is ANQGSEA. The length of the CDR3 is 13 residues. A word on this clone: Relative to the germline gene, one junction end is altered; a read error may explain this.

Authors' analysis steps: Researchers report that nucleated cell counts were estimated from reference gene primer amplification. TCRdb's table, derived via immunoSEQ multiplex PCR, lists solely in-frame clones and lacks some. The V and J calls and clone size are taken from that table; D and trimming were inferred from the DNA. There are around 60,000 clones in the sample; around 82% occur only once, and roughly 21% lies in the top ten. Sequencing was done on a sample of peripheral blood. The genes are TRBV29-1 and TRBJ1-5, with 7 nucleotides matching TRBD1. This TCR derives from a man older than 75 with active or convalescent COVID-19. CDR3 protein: CSVEGTEAQPQHF. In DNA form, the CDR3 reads TGCAGCGTGGAAGGGACAGAAGCTCAGCCCCAGCATTTT.